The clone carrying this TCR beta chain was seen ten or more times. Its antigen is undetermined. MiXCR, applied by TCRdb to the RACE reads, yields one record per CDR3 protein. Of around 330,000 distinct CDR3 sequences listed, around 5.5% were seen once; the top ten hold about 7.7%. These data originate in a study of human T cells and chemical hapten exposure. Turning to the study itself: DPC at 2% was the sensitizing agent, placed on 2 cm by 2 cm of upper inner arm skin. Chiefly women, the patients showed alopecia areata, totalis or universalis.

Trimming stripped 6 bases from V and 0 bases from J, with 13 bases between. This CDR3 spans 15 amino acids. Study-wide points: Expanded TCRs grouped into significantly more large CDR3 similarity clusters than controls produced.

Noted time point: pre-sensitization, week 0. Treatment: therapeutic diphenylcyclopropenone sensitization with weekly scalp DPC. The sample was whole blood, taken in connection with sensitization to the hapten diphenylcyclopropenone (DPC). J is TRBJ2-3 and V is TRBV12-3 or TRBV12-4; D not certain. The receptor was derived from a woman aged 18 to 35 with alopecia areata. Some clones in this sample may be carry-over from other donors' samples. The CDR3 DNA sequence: TGTGCCAGCAGACGCACTTTCCTTAGCACAGATACGCAGTATTTT. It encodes CASRRTFLSTDTQYF.